These 9 T cell receptor beta chains came from one sample sequenced in a study of shared clonotypes between healthy human individuals. Profiled with immunoSEQ multiplex PCR; TCRdb holds only in-frame clones, not every one. The sample yields about 2.4 million clones, 80% to 95% seen once. Material: naive CD4+ T cells from PBMCs. Subset here: CD45RA+ positively selected. The receptor source for this set is a man aged 18 to 29 in good health. Some clones in this sample may be carry-over from other donors' samples.

V is TRBV6-5 and J is TRBJ1-1; 9 nucleotides align to TRBD1. This CDR3 region has 14 residues. In germline, CDR1 is MNHEY, CDR2 SVGAGI. V shed 7 bases, J shed 1 base, and the junction held 4 bases outside the gene matches. Written as DNA, the CDR3 is TGTGCCAGCACCGGACAGGGGAGGAACACTGAAGCTTTCTTT. Its protein product is CASTGQGRNTEAFF.

The gene calls are TRBV18 and TRBJ2-1; 9 nucleotides line up with TRBD2. The ends lost 2 bases at V and 9 bases at J; junction bases unmatched: 8. Germline values: CDR1 KGHSH, CDR2 LQKENI. This CDR3 has 15 amino acids. The CDR3 coding sequence is TGTGCCAGCTCACCAGGCGGGAGGGCCGATTTTGAGCAGTTCTTC. It encodes CASSPGGRADFEQFF.

As for this clone: This specimen includes other DNA sequences encoding the same CDR3. The gene calls are TRBV18 and TRBJ2-2; D unresolved. From germline, CDR1 is KGHSH and CDR2 LQKENI. This CDR3 contains 14 residues. Trimming left V 3 bases short and J 1 base short, with 6 bases between. The CDR3 DNA follows: TGTGCCAGCTCACCGCGACAGAACACCGGGGAGCTGTTTTTT. Amino acids: CASSPRQNTGELFF.

The CDR3 sequence: CASSLGQGTSGIETQYF. The CDR3 DNA is TGCGCCAGCAGCTTGGGACAGGGGACTAGCGGGATTGAGACCCAGTACTTC. The rearrangement joins TRBV5-1 to TRBJ2-5, with 13 bases lining up with TRBD2. This CDR3 is 17 amino acids long. The trim removed 0 bases at V and 5 bases at J, leaving 7 bases unmatched. Germline assignment: CDR1 SGHRS and CDR2 YFSETQ.

V is TRBV25-1 and J is TRBJ2-1, with D uncertain. The CDR3 length is 15 residues. Per the germline V gene, CDR1 is MGHDK and CDR2 is SYGVNS. Trimming shortened V by 3 bases and J by 7 bases, and 16 bases separated the two germline ends. Here the CDR3 DNA reads TGTGCCAGCAGTGATCCCGCTAACGGACCAAATGAGCAGTTCTTC. Its translation is CASSDPANGPNEQFF.

The gene calls are TRBV12-5 and TRBJ1-2; 7 positions agree with TRBD1. From germline, CDR1 is LGHNT and CDR2 FRNRAP. The CDR3 is made up of 14 amino acids. V lost 6 bases to trimming and J lost 6 bases; unmatched junction nucleotides: 10. DNA of the CDR3: TGTGCTAGTGGAAACGAAGGGGGCGCGGATGGCTACACCTTC. This translates into CASGNEGGADGYTF.

This chain uses TRBV2 with TRBJ1-4; D is undetermined. The CDR3 has 15 residues. V dropped 6 bases and J dropped 5 bases, with 16 bases sitting between them. Per germline, CDR1 SNHLY and CDR2 FYNNEI. CDR3 protein: CASRAYGHPNEKLFF. CDR3 nucleotide sequence: TGTGCCAGCAGGGCCTACGGGCACCCCAATGAAAAACTGTTTTTT. Using reference TRBV2 and TRBJ1-4 for the parts outside the CDR3, the full variable domain is EPEVTQTPSHQVTQMGQEVILRCVPISNHLYFYWYRQILGQKVEFLVSFYNNEISEKSEIFDDQFSVERPDGSNFTLKIRSTKLEDSAMYFCASRAYGHPNEKLFFGSGTQLSVL.

CDR3 residues: CASSPIEKQETQYF. CDR3 in DNA: TGTGCCAGCTCACCAATAGAAAAGCAAGAGACCCAGTACTTC. V usage is TRBV18 and J usage is TRBJ2-5; D unclear. Trimming removed 2 bases at V and 2 bases at J, with 9 bases between. The germline V gene has CDR1 KGHSH and CDR2 LQKENI. The CDR3 is made up of 14 amino acids. Supplemented by reference TRBV18 and TRBJ2-5, the full variable domain reads NAGVMQNPRHLVRRRGQEARLRCSPMKGHSHVYWYRQLPEEGLKFMVYLQKENIIDESGMPKERFSAEFPKEGPSILRIQQVVRGDSAAYFCASSPIEKQETQYFGPGTRLLVL.

Details on this clone: The junction and the germline gene differ at one end; a read error may be behind it. The J gene is TRBJ2-7, the V gene TRBV30; D perhaps matches TRBD1 (6 bases). The CDR3 has 15 residues. Germline V CDR1 and CDR2: GTSNPN, SVGIG (reference sequence). CDR3 coding DNA: TGTGCCTGGAGTGTAAAGGGCGGGCAGGGGAGTTACAGGCACTTC. It translates to CAWSVKGGQGSYRHF.